Listed here are 8 T cell receptor beta chains from one sample, sequenced in a study of blood T cell repertoires in COVID-19. Measured with immunoSEQ multiplex PCR; TCRdb has only the in-frame clones, and not every one. The profile covers about 150,000 clones, with around 91% appearing a single time and roughly 13% taken by the ten largest. The sequenced sample was peripheral blood. The receptors here all came from a man younger than 30 with COVID-19, enrolled during active disease.

The chain joins TRBV20-1 to TRBJ2-2; 11 bases map to TRBD2. With 3 bases clipped from V and 4 bases from J, the junction kept 4 bases outside the gene matches. CDR1 and CDR2 from the germline V gene are DFQATT and SNEGSKA (reference sequence). There are 15 residues in the CDR3. DNA for the CDR3: TGCAGTGCTAGTTCACTAGCGGGAGCCACCGGGGAGCTGTTTTTT. Protein sequence: CSASSLAGATGELFF.

This sequence joins TRBV24-1 and TRBJ2-7, with a weak D call TRBD2 (6 bases). Trimming took 9 bases from V and 3 from J, leaving 20 bases between them. Germline V gene lookup returns CDR1 KGHDR and CDR2 SFDVKD. This CDR3 region has 15 residues. CDR3 DNA: TGTGCCACCTTCCCCTTCGCAGGGACTCACTACGAGCAGTACTTC. Protein product: CATFPFAGTHYEQYF.

This chain links TRBV9 with TRBJ2-5, with 8 bases fitting TRBD2. CDR3 length: 15 residues. Germline lookup yields CDR1 SGDLS and CDR2 YYNGEE. With 4 bases clipped from V and 5 bases from J, the junction kept 10 bases outside the gene matches. The CDR3 DNA sequence: TGTGCCAGCAGCTTACGGACCGGGAGGGGGGAGACCCAGTACTTC. Protein: CASSLRTGRGETQYF.

The chain employs TRBV10-3 and TRBJ2-4, with 9 nucleotides matching TRBD1. Per the germline V gene, CDR1 is ENHRY and CDR2 is SYGVKD. The V gene end was trimmed by 10 bases and the J gene end by 3 bases; junction bases not matched to a gene: 10. The CDR3 totals 15 residues. DNA of the CDR3: TGTGCCACCGTTCCGGGACAGGGTGTCAAAAACATTCAGTACTTC. The encoded protein is CATVPGQGVKNIQYF.

The rearrangement links TRBV7-7 to TRBJ2-1, with 7 bases matching TRBD2. The CDR3 runs 15 residues. Germline values: CDR1 SSHAT, CDR2 FNYEAQ (reference sequence). V was clipped by 0 bases and J by 7 bases; unmatched bases: 6. The CDR3: CASSLALIGRNEQFF. CDR3 coding DNA: TGTGCCAGCAGCTTAGCGCTCATCGGGAGGAATGAGCAGTTCTTC.

The chain combines TRBV7-9 with TRBJ1-1; no clear D gene. The CDR3 sequence is 14 residues long. Germline CDR1 reads SEHNR; CDR2 reads FQNEAQ (reference sequence). V lost 3 bases and J lost 5, with 13 bases in between. This CDR3 is CASSFGSTGTEAFF. In DNA form, the CDR3 reads TGTGCCAGCAGCTTTGGATCGACCGGGACTGAAGCTTTCTTT.

The V gene is TRBV5-1, the J gene TRBJ2-1, with 11 bases that match TRBD2. Germline V gene data show CDR1 as SGHRS and CDR2 as YFSETQ. The CDR3 is made up of 14 amino acids. With 4 bases clipped from V and 7 bases from J, the junction kept 4 bases outside the gene matches. CDR3 loop: CASSGTSGSNEQFF. For the CDR3, the DNA is TGCGCCAGCAGCGGAACTAGCGGGAGTAATGAGCAGTTCTTC.

The chain employs TRBV27 and TRBJ2-1; the D gene is possibly TRBD2 (6 bases). Trimming pared 1 base from V and 12 bases from J, leaving 13 bases between. This CDR3 is 13 amino acids long. In germline, CDR1 is MNHEY, CDR2 SMNVEV (reference sequence). CDR3 in amino acids: CASSLLSRGLQFF. Written as DNA, the CDR3 is TGTGCCAGCAGTTTATTGTCGCGGGGACTGCAGTTCTTC.